Below, 9 T cell receptor beta chains from the same sample are listed, as sequenced in a study of T cell clones after liver transplantation. The method was immunoSEQ multiplex PCR; TCRdb's version includes in-frame clones alone and lacks a portion of them. This table has 95,000 to 130,000 clones, 90% appearing once. Material: CD4+ T cells from blood, obtained 12 months after liver transplant. The receptors here all came from a human patient who received a liver transplant. The graft donor may account for some of the T cells.

The CDR3 reads CASSFSAGGPVSEQFF. The CDR3 DNA sequence: TGTGCCAGCAGTTTTTCAGCGGGAGGGCCTGTTAGTGAGCAGTTCTTC. The chain joins TRBV27 to TRBJ2-1; 10 bases are shared with TRBD2. The J segment lost 9 bases and the V segment lost 3 bases, leaving 11 bases of the junction unmatched. The CDR3 totals 16 residues. CDR1 is MNHEY and CDR2 is SMNVEV in the germline V gene (reference sequence).

This clone has only one observation. The rearrangement joins TRBV7-9 to TRBJ1-3; no firm D call. V gave up 5 bases and J gave up 0 bases, with 8 bases separating them. The CDR3 is 14 amino acids. Germline loops: CDR1 SEHNR, CDR2 FQNEAQ (reference sequence). CDR3 residues: CASSPRDSGNTIYF. As DNA, the CDR3 is TGTGCCAGCAGCCCTCGGGACTCTGGAAACACCATATATTTT.

The chain recombines TRBV18 with TRBJ1-2; possibly TRBD1 for D (5 bases). This CDR3 has 14 residues. CDR1 and CDR2 from the germline V gene are KGHSH and LQKENI. Trimming stripped 2 bases from V and 6 bases from J, with 13 bases between. This chain's CDR3 is CASSPFGGMDGYTF. The CDR3 DNA reads TGTGCCAGCTCACCATTTGGGGGGATGGATGGCTACACCTTC.

The chain recombines TRBV4-2 with TRBJ2-7; D is tentatively TRBD1 or TRBD2 (5 bases each). V lost 0 bases and J lost 6, with 12 bases in between. There are 14 residues in the CDR3. Germline CDR1 LGHNA, CDR2 YNFKEQ. The chain's CDR3 is CASSQDLARGEQYF. DNA of the CDR3: TGTGCCAGCAGCCAAGACTTAGCGAGGGGCGAGCAGTACTTC.

The V call is TRBV5-1, the J call TRBJ2-5; D unresolved. V was pared by 0 bases and J by 5 bases, with 5 bases between. Germline V CDR1 and CDR2: SGHRS, YFSETQ. This CDR3 region has 12 residues. This CDR3 reads CASSLVPETQYF. The CDR3 DNA reads as TGCGCCAGCAGCTTGGTACCGGAGACCCAGTACTTC. The entire variable domain, with the rest obtained from reference TRBV5-1 and TRBJ2-5, is as follows: KAGVTQTPRYLIKTRGQQVTLSCSPISGHRSVSWYQQTPGQGLQFLFEYFSETQRNKGNFPGRFSGRQFSNSRSEMNVSTLELGDSALYLCASSLVPETQYFGPGTRLLVL.

This rearrangement joins TRBV2 to TRBJ2-1; 9 positions match TRBD2. Germline-derived CDR1 and CDR2 are SNHLY and FYNNEI. The trim removed 6 bases at V and 2 bases at J, leaving 8 bases unmatched. This CDR3 is built from 16 residues. The CDR3 bases are TGTGCCAGCAGGCTAGCGGGAAGGAAAGCCTACAATGAGCAGTTCTTC. Protein product: CASRLAGRKAYNEQFF.

V is TRBV2 and J is TRBJ2-4, with D perhaps TRBD2 (6 bases). V lost 8 bases and J lost 2, with 7 bases in between. The CDR3 covers 12 residues. Germline CDR1 and CDR2: SNHLY and FYNNEI. The CDR3 coding sequence is TGTGCCAGCGGGGGGTCCAAAAACATTCAGTACTTC. Amino acids: CASGGSKNIQYF.

The chain carries TRBV28 and TRBJ2-3; 9 nucleotides match TRBD1. This CDR3 region has 14 residues. Trimming took 8 bases from V and 7 from J; bases not matched to a gene: 10. Germline assignment: CDR1 MDHEN and CDR2 SYDVKM. This CDR3 is CASARQGVSYTQYF. The CDR3 bases are TGTGCCAGCGCAAGACAGGGGGTCAGTTATACGCAGTATTTT. Drawing the rest from reference TRBV28 and TRBJ2-3, the complete variable domain is DVKVTQSSRYLVKRTGEKVFLECVQDMDHENMFWYRQDPGLGLRLIYFSYDVKMKEKGDIPEGYSVSREKKERFSLILESASTNQTSMYLCASARQGVSYTQYFGPGTRLTVL.

The genes are TRBV5-1 and TRBJ2-5, with D perhaps being TRBD1 or TRBD2 (6 bases each). V was trimmed by 0 bases and J by 3 bases, leaving 12 bases between them. The V gene's germline CDR1 is SGHRS and CDR2 YFSETQ. The CDR3 is made up of 15 amino acids. The CDR3 coding sequence is TGCGCCAGCAGCTTGGTGGGGGCTAGCGAAGAGACCCAGTACTTC. Protein: CASSLVGASEETQYF.